This T cell receptor (beta chain) was found in a study of T cell responses to AZD1222 COVID-19 vaccine. Study background: Pooled in the analysis were second doses at about 4 or about 12 weeks.

Whole-study results and caveats: Spike-specific TCR breadth and depth rose after two AZD1222 doses. In a largely white British group with more females than males, clonal diversity was possibly underestimated. With dominance at 160-218 and 743-854, vaccine-associated CD4 TCRs spanned spike.

Method: immunoSEQ multiplex PCR; TCRdb's copy keeps in-frame clones and lacks some. The sample lists about 190,000 clones; 80% to 90% were seen once. CDR3 length equals 20 residues. V lost 0 bases to trimming and J lost 0 bases; unmatched junction nucleotides: 12. Germline V gene lookup returns CDR1 LNHNV and CDR2 YYDKDF (reference sequence). Regarding this clone: Its antigen is still unknown.

This TCR came from an adult in good health. This specimen was peripheral blood, taken on day 0 of AZD1222 vaccination. The chain recombines TRBV15 with TRBJ2-4, with TRBD1 matching 9 bases. The CDR3 region is CATSRDKQGAELLAKNIQYF. The CDR3 DNA follows: TGTGCCACCAGCAGAGACAAACAGGGGGCAGAACTCCTAGCCAAAAACATTCAGTACTTC.